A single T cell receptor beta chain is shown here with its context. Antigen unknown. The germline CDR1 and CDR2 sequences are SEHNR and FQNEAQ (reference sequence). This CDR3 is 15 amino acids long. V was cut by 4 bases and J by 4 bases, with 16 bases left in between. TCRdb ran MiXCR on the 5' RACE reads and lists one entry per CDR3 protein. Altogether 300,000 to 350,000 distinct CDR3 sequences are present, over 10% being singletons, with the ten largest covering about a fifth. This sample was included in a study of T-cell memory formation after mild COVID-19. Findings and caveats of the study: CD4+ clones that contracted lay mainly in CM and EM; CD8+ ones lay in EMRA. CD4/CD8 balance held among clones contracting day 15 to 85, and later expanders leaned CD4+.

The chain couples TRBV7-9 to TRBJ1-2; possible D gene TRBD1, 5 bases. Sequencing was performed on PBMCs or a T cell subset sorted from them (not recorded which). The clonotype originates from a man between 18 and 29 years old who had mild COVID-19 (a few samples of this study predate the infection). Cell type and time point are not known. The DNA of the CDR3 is TGTGCCAGCAGCTACCGGGACCCACGGGCCTATGGCTACACCTTC. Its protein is CASSYRDPRAYGYTF.